This TCR beta chain was identified during a study of T cells in Graves' hyperthyroidism and ophthalmopathy. Study-wide points: With a median lead of around 5.9 months before onset, the model predicted ophthalmopathy.

Amplification of TCR beta CDR3 regions used RNA as the template. The primer set for the first-round RT-PCR of the TCR CDR3 was HTBI. TCRdb fed the multiplex PCR reads into MiXCR, producing one record per CDR3 protein. The table lists about 500,000 distinct CDR3 sequences, about 15% of them singletons, with around 17% in the top ten. The study excluded patients with uncontrolled infection, other autoimmune disease, pregnancy or lactation. Roughly 9.1 ml of fresh peripheral blood supplied the PBMCs. Concerning this clonotype: The antigen remains unidentified.

The CDR3 is made up of 12 amino acids. Germline loops: CDR1 DFQATT, CDR2 SNEGSKA (reference sequence). The ends were cut back, 1 base at V and 2 bases at J, with 6 bases in the middle. Sequenced material: blood. This clonotype was sampled from a woman aged 18-29 years with Graves' ophthalmopathy. The genes are TRBV20-1 and TRBJ2-7, with D unresolved. The chain's CDR3 is CSARADAYEQYF. In nucleotides, the CDR3 is TGCAGTGCTAGAGCTGATGCCTACGAGCAGTACTTC.